Listed below are T cell receptor beta chains from one sample, sequenced in a study of neurological immune-mediated disorders. MiXCR was run by TCRdb on the 5' RACE reads, yielding one entry per CDR3 protein. The sample has approximately 58,000 distinct CDR3 sequences, roughly 8.4% seen once; the top ten hold about 1.9%. The specimen was PBMCs. The receptors derive from a woman aged 40-49 years in good health. CDR3s include the opening cysteine and the closing phenylalanine or tryptophan.

j_call: TRBJ2-7
v_call: TRBV20-1
cdr3_aa: CSAYEVGGEQYF

j_call: TRBJ2-3
v_call: TRBV20-1
cdr3_aa: CSARKRPGSDTQYF

j_call: TRBJ2-7
v_call: TRBV7-8
cdr3_aa: CASSLTQGAGEQYF

j_call: TRBJ2-5
v_call: TRBV29-1
cdr3_aa: CSVEVGTSTYQETQYF

j_call: TRBJ2-7
v_call: TRBV5-1
cdr3_aa: CASSLDRFTYEQYF

j_call: TRBJ2-3
v_call: TRBV15
cdr3_aa: CATSRDRPDTQYF

j_call: TRBJ1-2
v_call: TRBV3-1
cdr3_aa: CASSQEGDLNYGYTF

j_call: TRBJ1-1
v_call: TRBV6-1
cdr3_aa: CASTEKGNTEAFF

j_call: TRBJ2-7
v_call: TRBV20-1
cdr3_aa: CSAEYRAAYEQYF

j_call: TRBJ2-5
v_call: TRBV6-5
cdr3_aa: CASSYGGAGSALRTQYF

j_call: TRBJ2-3
v_call: TRBV6-1
cdr3_aa: CASSEVSLSTDTQYF

j_call: TRBJ2-2
v_call: TRBV29-1
cdr3_aa: CSVGTPTTGELFF

j_call: TRBJ2-3
v_call: TRBV29-1
cdr3_aa: CSVAAGDFADTQYF

j_call: TRBJ1-2
v_call: TRBV5-1
cdr3_aa: CASSLDPLGGYTF

j_call: TRBJ2-3
v_call: TRBV7-2
cdr3_aa: CDSSSRVLSADTQYF

j_call: TRBJ2-7
v_call: TRBV5-1
cdr3_aa: CASSQPGQSYEQYF

j_call: TRBJ2-7
v_call: TRBV20-1
cdr3_aa: CSAEGAGTSYEQYF

j_call: TRBJ2-3
v_call: TRBV7-2
cdr3_aa: CASSPDQPRTDTQYF

j_call: TRBJ1-1
v_call: TRBV10-1
cdr3_aa: CASSEYRNTEAFF

j_call: TRBJ2-7
v_call: TRBV6-2/TRBV6-3
cdr3_aa: CASSSTGQHEPYF

j_call: TRBJ1-3
v_call: TRBV3-1
cdr3_aa: CASSRDAGTGNTIYF

j_call: TRBJ2-3
v_call: TRBV20-1
cdr3_aa: CSAWEGLVKDTQYF

j_call: TRBJ2-7
v_call: TRBV12-3/TRBV12-4
cdr3_aa: CASSPSGNFYEQYF

j_call: TRBJ1-1
v_call: TRBV16
cdr3_aa: CASSQPSGSVAFF